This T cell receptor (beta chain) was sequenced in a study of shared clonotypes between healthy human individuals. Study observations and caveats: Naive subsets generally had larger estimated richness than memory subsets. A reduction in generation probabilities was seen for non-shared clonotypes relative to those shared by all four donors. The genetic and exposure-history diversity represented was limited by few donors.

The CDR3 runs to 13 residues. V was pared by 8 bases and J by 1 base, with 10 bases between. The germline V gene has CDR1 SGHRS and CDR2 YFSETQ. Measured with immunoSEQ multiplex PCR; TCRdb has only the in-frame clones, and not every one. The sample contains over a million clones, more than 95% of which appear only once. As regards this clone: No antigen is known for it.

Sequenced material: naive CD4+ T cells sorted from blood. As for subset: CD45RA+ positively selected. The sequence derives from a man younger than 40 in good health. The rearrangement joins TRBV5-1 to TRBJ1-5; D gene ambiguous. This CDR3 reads CARPLGSNQPQHF. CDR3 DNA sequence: TGCGCCAGGCCCTTAGGCAGCAATCAGCCCCAGCATTTT.